These 23 T cell receptor beta chains came from one sample sequenced in a study of breast tumors, draining lymph nodes, adjacent tissues. MiXCR, run by TCRdb on the multiplex PCR reads, gives a single entry per CDR3 protein. The table shows a few hundred thousand distinct CDR3 sequences, with roughly a third occurring only once. Axillary draining lymph nodes of breast cancer patients supplied the node samples. The sequenced material came from axillary lymph node tissue. These receptors all come from a female donor with breast cancer. Some clones in this sample may be carry-over from other donors' samples.

This clonotype was detected many times. V gene TRBV5-1 combines with J gene TRBJ2-3; D is possibly TRBD1 (7 bases). The germline V gene encodes CDR1 SGHRS and CDR2 YFSETQ. The ends were cut back, 4 bases at V and 4 bases at J, with 16 bases in the middle. CDR3 length: 15 residues. Here the CDR3 reads CASSHGQEGSDTQYF. DNA for the CDR3: TGCGCCAGCAGCCACGGACAGGAGGGGTCAGATACGCAGTATTTT. Combining the CDR3 with reference TRBV5-1 and TRBJ2-3 gives the whole variable domain KAGVTQTPRYLIKTRGQQVTLSCSPISGHRSVSWYQQTPGQGLQFLFEYFSETQRNKGNFPGRFSGRQFSNSRSEMNVSTLELGDSALYLCASSHGQEGSDTQYFGPGTRLTVL.

The chain is built from TRBV25-1 and TRBJ2-3; 13 bases are shared with TRBD2. V was pared by 4 bases and J by 4 bases, with 8 bases of the junction left unmatched. Germline V gene sequence: CDR1 MGHDK, CDR2 SYGVNS. The CDR3 has 17 residues. CDR3 nucleotide sequence: TGTGCCAGCAGTGCTTCCGGGACTAGCGGGGCATCAGATACGCAGTATTTT. Amino acids: CASSASGTSGASDTQYF.

CDR3 sequence: CASSWSYEQYF. CDR3 coding DNA: TGTGCCAGCAGTTGGTCCTACGAGCAGTACTTC. The chain joins TRBV28 to TRBJ2-7; unclear D gene. From germline, CDR1 is MDHEN and CDR2 SYDVKM. The V end was cut by 4 bases, the J end by 1 base, with 2 bases between. The CDR3 runs to 11 residues.

This clonotype was detected ten times or more. The chain uses TRBV19 and TRBJ2-7; 8 bases agree with TRBD1. The CDR3 length is 14 residues. Germline V gene lookup returns CDR1 LNHDA and CDR2 SQIVND (reference sequence). J gave up 6 bases and V 9 bases, and 13 bases lay outside the gene matches. The DNA of the CDR3 is TGTGCCAGCAGGGACAGGCTTTTAATTTCCGAGCAGTACTTC. Translating gives CASRDRLLISEQYF.

This clonotype was seen a handful of times. This chain joins TRBV30 and TRBJ1-2; D not resolved. The CDR3 contains 12 residues. Per germline, CDR1 GTSNPN and CDR2 SVGIG (reference sequence). The V end was cut by 3 bases, the J end by 7 bases, with 12 bases between. DNA of the CDR3: TGTGCCTGGAGCGCCAGCGTCGGTGGCTACACCTTC. Its translation is CAWSASVGGYTF.

This clonotype was detected only a few times. The chain recombines TRBV28 with TRBJ2-1; maybe TRBD2 (7 bases). Deletions cut 8 bases from V and 5 bases from J, with 22 bases between. Germline V gene sequence: CDR1 MDHEN, CDR2 SYDVKM. This CDR3 spans 16 amino acids. The CDR3 DNA reads as TGTGCCAGCTCTTCCTATGGGAGGGAGGGGGACAATGAGCAGTTCTTC. Amino acid sequence: CASSSYGREGDNEQFF.

Note on this clonotype: Germline is not matched at one junction end, which may reflect a read error. Written as DNA, the CDR3 is TGTGCCAGCAGCCTGGTTGGGGGAACGAGTTTC. As protein: CASSLVGGTSF. This chain uses TRBV7-6 with TRBJ2-6; D tentatively reads TRBD1 or TRBD2 (5 bases each). The germline gives CDR1 SGHVS, CDR2 FNYEAQ. CDR3 length: 11 residues.

The gene calls are TRBV24-1 and TRBJ2-7; D perhaps matches TRBD1 (5 bases). Trimming removed 7 bases from V and 2 bases from J, with 8 bases in between. This CDR3 has 12 residues. Germline assignment: CDR1 KGHDR and CDR2 SFDVKD. This CDR3 is CATSQGPYEQYF. The CDR3 DNA reads as TGTGCCACCAGCCAGGGCCCCTACGAGCAGTACTTC.

This clonotype has just one count. The rearrangement uses TRBV25-1 and TRBJ1-1; possibly TRBD1 for D (5 bases). Germline V CDR1 and CDR2: MGHDK, SYGVNS. The CDR3 is 14 residues long. The V gene lost 6 bases and the J gene lost 5 bases, with 16 bases spanning the gap. CDR3 coding DNA: TGTGCCAGCAGGTTACGGGGGGGAAATACTGAAGCTTTCTTT. This codes for CASRLRGGNTEAFF. Drawing the rest from reference TRBV25-1 and TRBJ1-1, the complete variable domain is EADIYQTPRYLVIGTGKKITLECSQTMGHDKMYWYQQDPGMELHLIHYSYGVNSTEKGDLSSESTVSRIRTEHFPLTLESARPSHTSQYLCASRLRGGNTEAFFGQGTRLTVV.

The rearrangement uses TRBV7-2 and TRBJ2-7; TRBD2 is a possible D gene (7 bases). This CDR3 spans 14 amino acids. V lost 1 base and J lost 6, with 13 bases in between. Germline-derived CDR1 and CDR2 are SGHTA and FQGNSA. The CDR3 nucleotides are TGTGCCAGCAGCTTAGGGGGGGGGCGGGTCGAGCAGTACTTC. As protein: CASSLGGGRVEQYF. Together with reference TRBV7-2 and TRBJ2-7, the CDR3 gives the full variable domain: GAGVSQSPSNKVTEKGKDVELRCDPISGHTALYWYRQSLGQGLEFLIYFQGNSAPDKSGLPSDRFSAERTGGSVSTLTIQRTQQEDSAVYLCASSLGGGRVEQYFGPGTRLTVT.

This clonotype was seen repeatedly, ten times or more. The rearrangement joins TRBV5-1 to TRBJ1-4; D unresolved. The CDR3 contains 15 residues. The germline CDR1 and CDR2 sequences are SGHRS and YFSETQ. V was trimmed by 2 bases and J by 0 bases, leaving 8 bases between them. The CDR3 spells CASSFGRTTNEKLFF. In nucleotides, the CDR3 is TGCGCCAGCAGCTTCGGACGGACAACTAATGAAAAACTGTTTTTT.

This clonotype was observed many times. The chain uses TRBV7-9 and TRBJ2-3; D is uncertain. The CDR3 covers 8 residues. Germline-derived CDR1 and CDR2 are SEHNR and FQNEAQ (reference sequence). V was pared by 8 bases and J by 12 bases, with 6 bases between. CDR3 in amino acids: CASGPQYF. For the CDR3, the DNA is TGTGCCAGCGGACCCCAGTATTTT.

This clonotype showed up many times. The chain recombines TRBV7-8 with TRBJ2-1; 9 bases fit TRBD2. Trimming at V came to 6 bases and at J to 7 bases, leaving 13 bases not matched to a gene. The germline CDR1 and CDR2 sequences are SGHVS and FQNEAQ. CDR3 length: 16 residues. The CDR3 here is CASSWGLAGSWNEQFF. The CDR3 DNA follows: TGTGCCAGCAGTTGGGGGCTAGCGGGGTCTTGGAATGAGCAGTTCTTC.

This clonotype was seen just once. This clone may be a read error of a much larger clone one base away. The chain has TRBV6-6 and TRBJ2-3; D possibly corresponds to TRBD2 (5 bases). CDR3 size: 13 residues. The germline V gene has CDR1 MNHNY and CDR2 SVGAGI (reference sequence). The CDR3 loop reads CASSEGLTDTRYF. The CDR3 DNA sequence: TGCGCCAGCAGTGAGGGTCTCACAGATACGCGGTATTTT.

This clonotype was detected a few times. Given a much more abundant clone one base away, this may be a read error. The CDR3 carries no conserved terminal phenylalanine or tryptophan, so it likely arises from a read error. This chain joins TRBV20-1 and TRBJ2-5; a possible D gene is TRBD2 (5 bases). The CDR3 extends over 16 amino acids. V was trimmed by 0 bases and J by 4 bases, leaving 18 bases between them. Germline V gene sequence: CDR1 DFQATT, CDR2 SNEGSKA (reference sequence). Written as DNA, the CDR3 is TGCAGTGCTAGAGATCACTACGGGATAAGAAGAGAGACCCAGTACCTC. Translating it yields CSARDHYGIRRETQYL.

This chain joins TRBV19 and TRBJ2-2, with D hard to call. Germline V lookup: CDR1 LNHDA, CDR2 SQIVND (reference sequence). This CDR3 has 9 amino acids. Here the CDR3 reads CANTGELFF. In nucleotides, the CDR3 is TGTGCGAACACCGGGGAGCTGTTTTTT.

This rearrangement joins TRBV5-1 to TRBJ1-6; tentative D call: TRBD1 (6 bases). Germline CDR1 SGHRS, CDR2 YFSETQ. The CDR3 has 15 amino acids. V was shortened by 3 bases and J by 4 bases, with 11 bases between the two germline ends. DNA for the CDR3: TGCGCCAGCAGCTCCAGGGGCGCGTATAATTCACCCCTCCACTTT. It codes for CASSSRGAYNSPLHF.

This clonotype showed up many times. The rearrangement uses TRBV9 and TRBJ1-5, with TRBD1 matching 10 bases. Germline CDR1 reads SGDLS; CDR2 reads YYNGEE. This CDR3 has 15 amino acids. The trim removed 4 bases at V and 6 bases at J, leaving 7 bases unmatched. This CDR3 reads CASSKGQGGGQPQHF. For the CDR3, the DNA is TGTGCCAGCAGCAAAGGACAGGGGGGCGGTCAGCCCCAGCATTTT. Full variable domain (outside the CDR3, taken from reference TRBV9 and TRBJ1-5): DSGVTQTPKHLITATGQRVTLRCSPRSGDLSVYWYQQSLDQGLQFLIQYYNGEERAKGNILERFSAQQFPDLHSELNLSSLELGDSALYFCASSKGQGGGQPQHFGDGTRLSIL.

This clonotype was recorded at least ten times. This sequence joins TRBV12-3 or TRBV12-4 and TRBJ2-1; a possible D gene is TRBD2 (5 bases). Between the trimmed V and J ends, which lost 6 bases and 6 bases, there was a span of 9 bases. The CDR3 extends over 12 amino acids. CDR3 region: CASRRDVNEQFF. DNA for the CDR3: TGTGCCAGCAGGAGGGATGTCAATGAGCAGTTCTTC.

The table lists this clonotype with a few counts. This chain links TRBV5-6 with TRBJ2-5, with 8 bases lining up with TRBD1. The CDR3 has 16 amino acids. Germline CDR1 reads SGHDT; CDR2 reads YYEEEE. J lost 5 bases, V lost 0 bases, and 9 bases had no gene match. CDR3 nucleotide sequence: TGTGCCAGCAGCTTGGGGGGCCAGGGGGCGCGGGAGACCCAGTACTTC. This encodes CASSLGGQGARETQYF.

This clonotype showed up many times. This sequence joins TRBV20-1 and TRBJ2-1; 7 bases align to TRBD2. The CDR3 sequence is 17 residues long. With 0 bases clipped from V and 4 bases from J, the junction kept 12 bases outside the gene matches. The germline gives CDR1 DFQATT, CDR2 SNEGSKA (reference sequence). Here the CDR3 reads CSARDPSMGGIYNEQFF. The CDR3 DNA reads TGCAGTGCTAGAGATCCCAGTATGGGGGGGATTTACAATGAGCAGTTCTTC.

The rearrangement links TRBV4-1 to TRBJ1-3; 8 bases are shared with TRBD1. Germline lookup yields CDR1 MGHRA and CDR2 YSYEKL. The J segment lost 0 bases and the V segment lost 4 bases, leaving 8 bases of the junction unmatched. The CDR3 runs to 17 residues. The CDR3 DNA reads as TGCGCCAGCAGCCCCGGGACAGGCTCCCTCTCTGGAAACACCATATATTTT. Translating gives CASSPGTGSLSGNTIYF.

The J gene is TRBJ2-7, the V gene TRBV27; 8 nucleotides line up with TRBD1. The germline V gene has CDR1 MNHEY and CDR2 SMNVEV (reference sequence). The ends lost 4 bases at V and 3 bases at J; junction bases unmatched: 5. This CDR3 region has 14 residues. CDR3 nucleotide sequence: TGTGCCAGCAGTTACAGTACAGGGGGCTACGAGCAGTACTTC. It is translated as CASSYSTGGYEQYF.